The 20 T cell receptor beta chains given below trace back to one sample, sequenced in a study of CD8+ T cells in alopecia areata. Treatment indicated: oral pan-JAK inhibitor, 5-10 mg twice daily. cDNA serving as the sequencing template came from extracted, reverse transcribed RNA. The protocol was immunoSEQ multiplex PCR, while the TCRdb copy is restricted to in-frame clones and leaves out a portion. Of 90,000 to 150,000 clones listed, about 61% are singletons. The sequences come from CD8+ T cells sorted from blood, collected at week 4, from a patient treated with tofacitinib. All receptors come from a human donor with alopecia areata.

The CDR3 nucleotides read TGTGCCAGCAGCTCGCCTAGGGACTACGAGCAGTACTTC. Translation: CASSSPRDYEQYF. The rearrangement uses TRBV5-6 and TRBJ2-7; the D is unclear. V gave up 3 bases and J gave up 3 bases, with 10 bases separating them. The CDR3 is 13 amino acids. The V gene's germline CDR1 is SGHDT and CDR2 YYEEEE.

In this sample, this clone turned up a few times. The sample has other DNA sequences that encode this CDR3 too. The CDR3 DNA reads TGTGCCAGCAGTCCTCGCAATTCACCCCTCCACTTT. Translated: CASSPRNSPLHF. The chain has TRBV27 and TRBJ1-6; no clear D. This CDR3 has 12 residues. Trimming pared 5 bases from V and 7 bases from J, leaving 6 bases between. The germline V gene encodes CDR1 MNHEY and CDR2 SMNVEV (reference sequence).

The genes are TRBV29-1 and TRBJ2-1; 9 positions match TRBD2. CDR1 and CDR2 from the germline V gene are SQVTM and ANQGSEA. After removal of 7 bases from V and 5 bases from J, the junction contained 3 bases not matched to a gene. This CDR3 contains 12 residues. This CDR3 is CSGLADDNEQFF. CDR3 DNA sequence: TGCAGCGGACTAGCGGATGACAATGAGCAGTTCTTC.

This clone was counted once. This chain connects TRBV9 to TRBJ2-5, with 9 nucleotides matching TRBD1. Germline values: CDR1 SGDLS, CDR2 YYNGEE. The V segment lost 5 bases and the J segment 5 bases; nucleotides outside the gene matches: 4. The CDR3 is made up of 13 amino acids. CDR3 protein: CASRGTGSETQYF. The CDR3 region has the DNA TGTGCCAGCAGGGGGACAGGGTCGGAGACCCAGTACTTC.

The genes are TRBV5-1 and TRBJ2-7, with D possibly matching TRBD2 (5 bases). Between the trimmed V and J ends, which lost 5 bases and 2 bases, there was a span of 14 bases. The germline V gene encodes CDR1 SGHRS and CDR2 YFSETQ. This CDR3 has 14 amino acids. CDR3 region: CASRPGVLPYEQYF. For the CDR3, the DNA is TGCGCCAGCAGGCCCGGGGTTCTCCCCTACGAGCAGTACTTC.

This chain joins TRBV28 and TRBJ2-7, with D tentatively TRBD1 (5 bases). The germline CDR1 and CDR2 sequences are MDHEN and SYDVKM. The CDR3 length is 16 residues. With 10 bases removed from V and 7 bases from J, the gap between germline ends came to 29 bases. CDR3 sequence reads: CATNPFDTGPAGEQYF. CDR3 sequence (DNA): TGTGCCACCAACCCATTCGACACAGGACCCGCTGGGGAGCAGTACTTC.

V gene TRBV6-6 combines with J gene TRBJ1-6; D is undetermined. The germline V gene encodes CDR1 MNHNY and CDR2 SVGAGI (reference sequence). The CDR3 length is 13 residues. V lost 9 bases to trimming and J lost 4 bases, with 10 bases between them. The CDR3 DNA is TGTGCCAGTCACGAGGCTTATAATTCACCCCTCCACTTT. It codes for CASHEAYNSPLHF.

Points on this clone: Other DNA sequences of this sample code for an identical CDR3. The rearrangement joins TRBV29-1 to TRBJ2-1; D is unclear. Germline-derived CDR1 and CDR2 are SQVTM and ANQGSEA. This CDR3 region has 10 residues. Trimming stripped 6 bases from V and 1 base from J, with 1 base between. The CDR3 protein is CSVSYNEQFF. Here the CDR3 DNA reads TGCAGCGTATCCTACAATGAGCAGTTCTTC.

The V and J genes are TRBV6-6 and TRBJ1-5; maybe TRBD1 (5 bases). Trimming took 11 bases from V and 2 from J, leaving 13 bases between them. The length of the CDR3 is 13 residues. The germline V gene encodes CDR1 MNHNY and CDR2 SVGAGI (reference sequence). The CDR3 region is CAAQGGGNQPQHF. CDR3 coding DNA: TGTGCCGCTCAGGGAGGGGGCAATCAGCCCCAGCATTTT.

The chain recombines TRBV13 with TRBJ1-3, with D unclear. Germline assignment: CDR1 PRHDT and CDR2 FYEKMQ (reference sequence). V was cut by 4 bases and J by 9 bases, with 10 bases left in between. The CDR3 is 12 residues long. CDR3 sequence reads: CASSSQIRTIYF. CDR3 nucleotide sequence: TGTGCCAGCAGCTCCCAAATTCGCACCATATATTTT. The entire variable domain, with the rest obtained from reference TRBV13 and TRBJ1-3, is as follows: AAGVIQSPRHLIKEKRETATLKCYPIPRHDTVYWYQQGPGQDPQFLISFYEKMQSDKGSIPDRFSAQQFSDYHSELNMSSLELGDSALYFCASSSQIRTIYFGEGSWLTVV.

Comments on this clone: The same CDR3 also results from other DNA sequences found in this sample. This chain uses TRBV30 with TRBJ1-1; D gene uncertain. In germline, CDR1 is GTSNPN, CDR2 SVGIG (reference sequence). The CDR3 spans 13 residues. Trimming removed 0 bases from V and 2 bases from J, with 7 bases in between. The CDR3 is CAWSVQTNTEAFF. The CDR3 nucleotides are TGTGCCTGGAGTGTACAGACTAACACTGAAGCTTTCTTT.

The CDR3 loop reads CASSDVAGANVLTF. Here the CDR3 DNA reads TGTGCCAGCAGTGATGTCGCGGGGGCCAACGTCCTGACTTTC. The rearrangement links TRBV6-1 to TRBJ2-6; D not certain. V was trimmed by 3 bases and J by 4 bases, leaving 7 bases between them. The CDR3 totals 14 residues. Germline loops: CDR1 MNHNS, CDR2 SASEGT.

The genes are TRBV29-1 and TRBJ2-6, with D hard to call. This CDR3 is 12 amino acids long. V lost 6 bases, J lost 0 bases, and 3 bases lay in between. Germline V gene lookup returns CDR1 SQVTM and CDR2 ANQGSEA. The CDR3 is CSVLSGANVLTF. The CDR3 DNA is TGCAGCGTCCTCTCTGGGGCCAACGTCCTGACTTTC. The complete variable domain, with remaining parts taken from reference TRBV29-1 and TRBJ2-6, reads SAVISQKPSRDICQRGTSLTIQCQVDSQVTMMFWYRQQPGQSLTLIATANQGSEATYESGFVIDKFPISRPNLTFSTLTVSNMSPEDSSIYLCSVLSGANVLTFGAGSRLTVL.

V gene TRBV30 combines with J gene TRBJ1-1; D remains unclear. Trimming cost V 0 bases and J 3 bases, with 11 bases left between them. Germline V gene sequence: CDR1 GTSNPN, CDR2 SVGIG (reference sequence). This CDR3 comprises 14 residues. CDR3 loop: CAWSVLVKHTEAFF. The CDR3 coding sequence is TGTGCCTGGAGTGTACTCGTTAAACACACTGAAGCTTTCTTT. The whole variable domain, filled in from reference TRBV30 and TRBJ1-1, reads SQTIHQWPATLVQPVGSPLSLECTVEGTSNPNLYWYRQAAGRGLQLLFYSVGIGQISSEVPQNLSASRPQDRQFILSSKKLLLSDSGFYLCAWSVLVKHTEAFFGQGTRLTVV.

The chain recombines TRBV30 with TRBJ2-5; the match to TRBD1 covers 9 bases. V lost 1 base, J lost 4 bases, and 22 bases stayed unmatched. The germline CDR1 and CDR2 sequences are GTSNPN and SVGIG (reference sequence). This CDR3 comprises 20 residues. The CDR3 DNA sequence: TGTGCCTGGAGTGACGGGGTACCCATACAGGGGGCCGAATTCGGAGAGACCCAGTACTTC. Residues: CAWSDGVPIQGAEFGETQYF. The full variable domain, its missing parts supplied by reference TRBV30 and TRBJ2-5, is SQTIHQWPATLVQPVGSPLSLECTVEGTSNPNLYWYRQAAGRGLQLLFYSVGIGQISSEVPQNLSASRPQDRQFILSSKKLLLSDSGFYLCAWSDGVPIQGAEFGETQYFGPGTRLLVL.

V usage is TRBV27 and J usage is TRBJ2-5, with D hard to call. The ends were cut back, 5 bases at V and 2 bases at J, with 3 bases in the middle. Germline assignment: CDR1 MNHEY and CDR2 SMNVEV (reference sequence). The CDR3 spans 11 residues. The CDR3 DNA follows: TGTGCCAGCAGTAGTCAAGAGACCCAGTACTTC. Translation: CASSSQETQYF.

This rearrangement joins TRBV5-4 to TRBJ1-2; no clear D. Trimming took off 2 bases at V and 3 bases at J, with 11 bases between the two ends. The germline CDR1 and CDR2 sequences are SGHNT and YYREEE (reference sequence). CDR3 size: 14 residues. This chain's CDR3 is CASSFFERDYGYTF. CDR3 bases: TGTGCCAGCAGCTTTTTTGAACGGGACTATGGCTACACCTTC.

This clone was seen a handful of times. The CDR3 loop reads CASSPVSGGRTEAFF. CDR3 nucleotide sequence: TGTGCCAGCAGTCCCGTTTCGGGGGGCCGAACTGAAGCTTTCTTT. The chain combines TRBV27 with TRBJ1-1; D is possibly TRBD1 (6 bases). The CDR3 has 15 residues. Per germline, CDR1 MNHEY and CDR2 SMNVEV (reference sequence). V shed 5 bases and J shed 5 bases, with 18 bases lying between them.

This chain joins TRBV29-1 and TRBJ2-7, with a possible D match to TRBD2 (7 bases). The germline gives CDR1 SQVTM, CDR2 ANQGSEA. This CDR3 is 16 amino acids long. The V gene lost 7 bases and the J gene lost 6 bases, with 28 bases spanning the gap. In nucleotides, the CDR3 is TGCAGCGCCGTGTTGCCCACAGGGACTAACCCAATCGAGCAGTACTTC. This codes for CSAVLPTGTNPIEQYF.

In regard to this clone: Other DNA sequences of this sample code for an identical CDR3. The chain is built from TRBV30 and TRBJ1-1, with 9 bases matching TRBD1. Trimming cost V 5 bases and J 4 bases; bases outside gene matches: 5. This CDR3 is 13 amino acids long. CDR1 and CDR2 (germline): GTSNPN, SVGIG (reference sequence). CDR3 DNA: TGTGCCTGGTCCTCGACAGGGGGCACTGAAGCTTTCTTT. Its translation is CAWSSTGGTEAFF.